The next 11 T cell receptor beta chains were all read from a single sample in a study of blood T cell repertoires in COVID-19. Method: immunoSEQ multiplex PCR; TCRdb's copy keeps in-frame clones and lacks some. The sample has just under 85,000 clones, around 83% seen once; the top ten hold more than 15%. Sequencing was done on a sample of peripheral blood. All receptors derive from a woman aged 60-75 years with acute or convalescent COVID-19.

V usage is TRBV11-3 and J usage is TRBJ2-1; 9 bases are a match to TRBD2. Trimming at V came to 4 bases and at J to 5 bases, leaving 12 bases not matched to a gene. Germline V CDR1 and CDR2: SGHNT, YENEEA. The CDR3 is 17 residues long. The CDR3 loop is CASSYRPSGNAHNEQFF. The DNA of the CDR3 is TGTGCCAGCAGCTACCGCCCTAGCGGGAATGCACACAATGAGCAGTTCTTC. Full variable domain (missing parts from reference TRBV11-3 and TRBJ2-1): EAGVVQSPRYKIIEKKQPVAFWCNPISGHNTLYWYLQNLGQGPELLIRYENEEAVDDSQLPKDRFSAERLKGVDSTLKIQPAELGDSAVYLCASSYRPSGNAHNEQFFGPGTRLTVL.

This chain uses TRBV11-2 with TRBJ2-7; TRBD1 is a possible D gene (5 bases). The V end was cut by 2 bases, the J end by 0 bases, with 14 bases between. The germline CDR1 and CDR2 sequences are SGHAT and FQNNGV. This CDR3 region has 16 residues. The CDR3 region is CASSLWGTAVSYEQYF. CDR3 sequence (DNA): TGTGCCAGCAGCTTATGGGGCACGGCGGTCTCCTACGAGCAGTACTTC. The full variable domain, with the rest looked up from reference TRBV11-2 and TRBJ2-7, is EAGVAQSPRYKIIEKRQSVAFWCNPISGHATLYWYQQILGQGPKLLIQFQNNGVVDDSQLPKDRFSAERLKGVDSTLKIQPAKLEDSAVYLCASSLWGTAVSYEQYFGPGTRLTVT.

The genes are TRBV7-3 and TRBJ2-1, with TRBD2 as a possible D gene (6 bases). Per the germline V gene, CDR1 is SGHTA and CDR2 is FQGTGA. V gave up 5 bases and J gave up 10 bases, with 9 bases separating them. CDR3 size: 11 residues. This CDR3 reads CASSNRGEQFF. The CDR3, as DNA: TGTGCCAGCAGCAACCGGGGGGAGCAGTTCTTC.

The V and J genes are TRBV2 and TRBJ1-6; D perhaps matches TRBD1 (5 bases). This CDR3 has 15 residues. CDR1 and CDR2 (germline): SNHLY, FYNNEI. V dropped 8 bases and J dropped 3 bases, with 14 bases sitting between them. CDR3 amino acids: CASFKDKNYNSPLHF. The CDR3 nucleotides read TGTGCCAGCTTTAAGGACAAAAACTATAATTCACCCCTCCACTTT.

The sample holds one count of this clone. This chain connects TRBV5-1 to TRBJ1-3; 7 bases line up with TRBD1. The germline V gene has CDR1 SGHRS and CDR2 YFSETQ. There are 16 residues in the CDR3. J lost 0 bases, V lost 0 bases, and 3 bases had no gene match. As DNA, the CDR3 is TGCGCCAGCAGCTTGGCACAGGGGTTCTCTGGAAACACCATATATTTT. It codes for CASSLAQGFSGNTIYF.

The CDR3 protein is CASSLTGGGDQPQHF. The CDR3, as DNA: TGTGCCAGCAGCTTGACCGGTGGCGGTGATCAGCCCCAGCATTTT. J is TRBJ1-5 and V is TRBV5-4; D gene ambiguous. V dropped 1 base and J dropped 5 bases, with 13 bases sitting between them. The length of the CDR3 is 15 residues. Germline-derived CDR1 and CDR2 are SGHNT and YYREEE (reference sequence).

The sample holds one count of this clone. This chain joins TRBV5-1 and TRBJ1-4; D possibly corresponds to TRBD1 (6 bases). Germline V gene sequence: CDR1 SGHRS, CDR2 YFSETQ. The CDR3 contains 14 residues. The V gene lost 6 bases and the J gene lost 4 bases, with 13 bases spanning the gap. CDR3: CASKEGGGNEKLFF. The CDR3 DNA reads TGCGCCAGCAAGGAGGGAGGGGGTAATGAAAAACTGTTTTTT. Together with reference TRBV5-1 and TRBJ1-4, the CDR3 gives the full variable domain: KAGVTQTPRYLIKTRGQQVTLSCSPISGHRSVSWYQQTPGQGLQFLFEYFSETQRNKGNFPGRFSGRQFSNSRSEMNVSTLELGDSALYLCASKEGGGNEKLFFGSGTQLSVL.

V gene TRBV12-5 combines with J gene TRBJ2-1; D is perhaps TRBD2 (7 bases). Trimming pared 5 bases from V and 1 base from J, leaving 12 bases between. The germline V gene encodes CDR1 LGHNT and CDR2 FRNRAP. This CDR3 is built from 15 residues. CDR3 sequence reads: CASGGGGGSYNEQFF. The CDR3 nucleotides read TGTGCTAGTGGTGGCGGGGGCGGATCCTACAATGAGCAGTTCTTC.

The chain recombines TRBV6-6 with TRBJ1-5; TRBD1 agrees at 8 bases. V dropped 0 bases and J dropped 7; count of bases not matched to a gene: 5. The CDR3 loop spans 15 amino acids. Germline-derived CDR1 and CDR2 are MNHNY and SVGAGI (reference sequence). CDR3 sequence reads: CASSYSSGGLQPQHF. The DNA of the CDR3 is TGTGCCAGCAGTTACTCGTCAGGGGGCTTGCAGCCCCAGCATTTT.

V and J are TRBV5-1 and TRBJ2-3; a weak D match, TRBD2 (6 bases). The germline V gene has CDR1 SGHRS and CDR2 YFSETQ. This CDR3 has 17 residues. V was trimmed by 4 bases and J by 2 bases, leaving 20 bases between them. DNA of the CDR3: TGCGCCAGCAGCCCGCGGGGAGACCAAGGCCCCACAGATACGCAGTATTTT. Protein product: CASSPRGDQGPTDTQYF.

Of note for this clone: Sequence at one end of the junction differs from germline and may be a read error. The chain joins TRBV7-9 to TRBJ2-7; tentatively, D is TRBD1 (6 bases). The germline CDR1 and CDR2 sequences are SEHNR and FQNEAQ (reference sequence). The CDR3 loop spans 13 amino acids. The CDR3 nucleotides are TGTGCCAGCAGCGCATACCAAGCAGGGGTTTTGGACTTC. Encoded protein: CASSAYQAGVLDF.